The clone carrying this TCR beta chain came up a few times. The antigen remains unidentified. The data derive from a study of T cell repertoires in cytomegalovirus infection. Looking at the study overall: Both recently identified HLA-C-restricted and well-studied HLA-B-restricted CMV epitopes were used in the study. Indications came from public TCR beta signatures; they pointed to CMV infection and to a matching HLA type.

Study-level results: Dominating the ex vivo response were TCR beta clonotypes that were CMV-specific and HLA-C-restricted. CMV carriers with the relevant HLA were identified by cumulative public TCR beta family frequency.

Losses at the gene ends were 0 bases for V and 4 bases for J; bases not matched to a gene: 4. The CDR3 contains 16 residues. Looked up from germline, CDR1 is SGHTA and CDR2 is FQGNSA. TCRdb analysed the reads with MiXCR anew, one entry per CDR3 protein. The sample has approximately 150,000 distinct CDR3 sequences, about 20% seen once; the top ten hold under 30%. The TCR comes from a human donor in good health (CMV status not recorded). Some clones in this sample may be carry-over from other donors' samples. This specimen was CD8+ T cells from cultured PBMCs, taken from culture after CMV antigen stimulation. The rearrangement links TRBV7-2 to TRBJ1-5; 9 nucleotides agree with TRBD1. Here the CDR3 DNA reads TGTGCCAGCAGCTTAGCGGGACAGGGTAATAATCAGCCCCAGCATTTT. Translation gives CASSLAGQGNNQPQHF.